The 28 T cell receptor beta chains reported below all come from one sample, sequenced in a study of cytomegalovirus exposure and HLA in healthy donors. It was with 60 Vbeta and 13 Jbeta primers that the PCR ran. Libraries were prepared by immunoSEQ multiplex PCR; TCRdb keeps only in-frame clonotypes and omits some of them. The sample yields more than 100,000 clones, 80% seen once. Sequenced: PBMCs. The receptors shown here come from a man in his forties in good health and CMV-seronegative.

The chain uses TRBV7-6 and TRBJ2-1, with TRBD1 matching 11 bases. V was pared by 5 bases and J by 9 bases, with 9 bases of the junction left unmatched. Germline V CDR1 and CDR2: SGHVS, FNYEAQ. This CDR3 has 15 amino acids. This CDR3 is CASSVGQGASSEQFF. CDR3 nucleotides: TGTGCCAGCAGCGTAGGACAGGGGGCCTCTAGTGAGCAGTTCTTC.

The V and J genes are TRBV19 and TRBJ2-7, with 7 bases matching TRBD2. Germline trimming cut 4 bases from V and 1 base from J; bases unmatched to any gene: 7. The CDR3 consists of 15 residues. Germline V gene lookup returns CDR1 LNHDA and CDR2 SQIVND (reference sequence). CDR3 coding DNA: TGTGCCAGTAGTAAAGAAGCGGGAATATCCTACGAGCAGTACTTC. Its translation: CASSKEAGISYEQYF. The full variable domain, in which reference TRBV19 and TRBJ2-7 provide the parts outside the CDR3, is DGGITQSPKYLFRKEGQNVTLSCEQNLNHDAMYWYRQDPGQGLRLIYYSQIVNDFQKGDIAEGYSVSREKKESFPLTVTSAQKNPTAFYLCASSKEAGISYEQYFGPGTRLTVT.

V is TRBV7-9 and J is TRBJ1-2; 8 bases agree with TRBD1. CDR3 length: 16 residues. Germline CDR1 reads SEHNR; CDR2 reads FQNEAQ (reference sequence). After removal of 0 bases from V and 5 bases from J, the junction contained 8 bases not matched to a gene. The DNA of the CDR3 is TGTGCCAGCAGCTTAGCTGGAACGGACAGGGCTTATGGCTACACCTTC. Residues: CASSLAGTDRAYGYTF.

This chain joins TRBV27 and TRBJ2-1; D gene unclear. Germline V gene sequence: CDR1 MNHEY, CDR2 SMNVEV (reference sequence). V shed 3 bases and J shed 1 base, with 16 bases lying between them. The CDR3 has 17 residues. This CDR3 is CASSFGLVVGSYNEQFF. CDR3 DNA sequence: TGTGCCAGCAGTTTTGGTCTAGTGGTAGGTTCCTACAATGAGCAGTTCTTC.

This chain links TRBV2 with TRBJ2-3; 9 bases are a match to TRBD1. This CDR3 contains 14 residues. V lost 11 bases to trimming and J lost 7 bases; unmatched junction nucleotides: 13. Per germline, CDR1 SNHLY and CDR2 FYNNEI. CDR3 residues: CAGQGQGESNTQYF. CDR3 bases: TGTGCCGGGCAGGGACAGGGAGAGAGTAATACGCAGTATTTT. Filled out from reference TRBV2 and TRBJ2-3, the complete variable domain reads EPEVTQTPSHQVTQMGQEVILRCVPISNHLYFYWYRQILGQKVEFLVSFYNNEISEKSEIFDDQFSVERPDGSNFTLKIRSTKLEDSAMYFCAGQGQGESNTQYFGPGTRLTVL.

The chain is built from TRBV6-6 and TRBJ2-7, with TRBD1 identical over 8 bases. V dropped 5 bases and J dropped 6; count of bases not matched to a gene: 9. The CDR3 covers 14 residues. Germline CDR1 is MNHNY and CDR2 is SVGAGI (reference sequence). The CDR3 protein is CASSRRQGAGEQYF. The DNA for the CDR3 is TGTGCCAGCAGTAGGCGGCAGGGGGCAGGCGAGCAGTACTTC.

This chain connects TRBV6-1 to TRBJ2-7; 10 bases align to TRBD1. This CDR3 spans 15 amino acids. V shed 7 bases and J 5 bases; nucleotides not matched to a gene: 11. Germline V gene sequence: CDR1 MNHNS, CDR2 SASEGT. In DNA, the CDR3 is TGTGCCAGCATTAATAGGGGACAGGGGAGGCACGAGCAGTACTTC. Translation gives CASINRGQGRHEQYF.

The chain recombines TRBV30 with TRBJ1-1; no firm D call. V lost 6 bases and J lost 2, with 16 bases in between. The CDR3 totals 14 residues. Looked up from germline, CDR1 is GTSNPN and CDR2 is SVGIG (reference sequence). The CDR3 DNA reads TGTGCCTGCTCTCTGGGCCAGCTAAACACTGAAGCTTTCTTT. Its protein is CACSLGQLNTEAFF.

The chain carries TRBV2 and TRBJ2-5; 8 positions agree with TRBD1. V lost 1 base, J lost 2 bases, and 3 bases stayed unmatched. The CDR3 length is 15 residues. The V gene's germline CDR1 is SNHLY and CDR2 FYNNEI. CDR3 DNA sequence: TGTGCCAGCAGTGAAGGACAGGGGAGTCAAGAGACCCAGTACTTC. Translating it yields CASSEGQGSQETQYF. Filled out from reference TRBV2 and TRBJ2-5, the complete variable domain reads EPEVTQTPSHQVTQMGQEVILRCVPISNHLYFYWYRQILGQKVEFLVSFYNNEISEKSEIFDDQFSVERPDGSNFTLKIRSTKLEDSAMYFCASSEGQGSQETQYFGPGTRLLVL.

This clone appeared once. The chain couples TRBV4-2 to TRBJ2-3; D might be TRBD2 (6 bases). The V gene lost 6 bases and the J gene lost 1 base, with 11 bases spanning the gap. Germline CDR1 LGHNA, CDR2 YNFKEQ. This CDR3 has 14 residues. CDR3 coding DNA: TGTGCCAGCAGGCCTAGCGTGGGCACAGATACGCAGTATTTT. Translating gives CASRPSVGTDTQYF.

CDR3 in DNA: TGTGCCAGCAGTGAAGGGCTAGCGGGGGGGTTGGAGACCCAGTACTTC. It encodes CASSEGLAGGLETQYF. The chain combines TRBV2 with TRBJ2-5, with TRBD2 matching 12 bases. This CDR3 has 16 amino acids. V was pared by 1 base and J by 5 bases, with 5 bases of the junction left unmatched. The germline V gene encodes CDR1 SNHLY and CDR2 FYNNEI.

The rearrangement uses TRBV18 and TRBJ2-1; TRBD2 agrees at 11 bases. The CDR3 spans 16 residues. Germline V CDR1 and CDR2: KGHSH, LQKENI. The trim removed 3 bases at V and 4 bases at J, leaving 5 bases unmatched. CDR3 protein: CASSPYLAGGYNEQFF. The CDR3 coding sequence is TGTGCCAGCTCACCTTACCTAGCGGGGGGTTACAATGAGCAGTTCTTC.

The V gene is TRBV6-4, the J gene TRBJ2-3; D call uncertain. The CDR3 runs 19 residues. In germline, CDR1 is MRHNA, CDR2 SNTAGT. Trimming pared 6 bases from V and 0 bases from J, leaving 25 bases between. In nucleotides, the CDR3 is TGTGCCAGCAGCCCCCCGATGGTGTCCCCAGTCGCTAGCACAGATACGCAGTATTTT. Translated: CASSPPMVSPVASTDTQYF.

This clone was detected only a few times. The chain has TRBV2 and TRBJ2-3; D possibly corresponds to TRBD1 (5 bases). Germline V CDR1 and CDR2: SNHLY, FYNNEI. The CDR3 totals 14 residues. Trimming left V 3 bases short and J 5 bases short, with 12 bases between. CDR3 in amino acids: CASSESIRGDTQYF. CDR3 nucleotides: TGTGCCAGCAGTGAGTCTATAAGGGGAGATACGCAGTATTTT.

The rearrangement uses TRBV2 and TRBJ1-4; the match to TRBD1 covers 9 bases. The length of the CDR3 is 14 residues. Looked up from germline, CDR1 is SNHLY and CDR2 is FYNNEI. V trimming: 6 bases; J trimming: 4 bases; junction bases outside the gene matches: 3. DNA for the CDR3: TGTGCCAGCAGCTCGGACAGGGGTAATGAAAAACTGTTTTTT. Translation: CASSSDRGNEKLFF.

This clone was recorded only once. The chain joins TRBV2 to TRBJ1-1; no reliable D call. Germline loops: CDR1 SNHLY, CDR2 FYNNEI. The CDR3 extends over 12 amino acids. Deletions cut 8 bases from V and 0 bases from J, with 7 bases between. The CDR3 DNA reads as TGTGCCAGCCTGACACTGAACACTGAAGCTTTCTTT. This sequence encodes CASLTLNTEAFF.

The V gene is TRBV2, the J gene TRBJ2-2; TRBD1 matches 8 bases. V was pared by 5 bases and J by 6 bases, with 17 bases of the junction left unmatched. CDR3 size: 18 residues. Germline V gene lookup returns CDR1 SNHLY and CDR2 FYNNEI. CDR3 residues: CASSSRTGKAVRAGELFF. The CDR3 DNA sequence: TGTGCCAGCAGTTCCCGGACAGGGAAAGCTGTTAGGGCCGGGGAGCTGTTTTTT.

The J gene is TRBJ2-3, the V gene TRBV27; 10 bases map to TRBD1. With 6 bases clipped from V and 4 bases from J, the junction kept 4 bases outside the gene matches. Germline-derived CDR1 and CDR2 are MNHEY and SMNVEV (reference sequence). The CDR3 sequence is 14 residues long. The CDR3 nucleotides read TGTGCCAGCAGGGCGGGACAGGGGTCAGATACGCAGTATTTT. Residues: CASRAGQGSDTQYF.

This rearrangement joins TRBV19 to TRBJ1-5, with D perhaps TRBD1 (6 bases). CDR1 is LNHDA and CDR2 is SQIVND in the germline V gene (reference sequence). This CDR3 has 15 residues. The V gene lost 5 bases and the J gene lost 3 bases, with 14 bases spanning the gap. The CDR3 coding sequence is TGTGCCAGTAGTCTCAACGGGGGGCTCAATCAGCCCCAGCATTTT. It yields the protein CASSLNGGLNQPQHF.

The chain uses TRBV10-1 and TRBJ2-1; TRBD2 aligns across 11 bases. Germline lookup yields CDR1 WNHNN and CDR2 SYGVQD (reference sequence). After removal of 8 bases from V and 3 bases from J, the junction contained 6 bases not matched to a gene. The CDR3 totals 15 residues. The CDR3, as DNA: TGCGCCAGCGCCAGGACTAGCGGGCGCTACAATGAGCAGTTCTTC. Protein product: CASARTSGRYNEQFF.

This clone appeared once. V and J are TRBV5-1 and TRBJ1-5; TRBD1 matches 9 bases. The CDR3 loop spans 15 amino acids. The V and J ends lost 4 bases and 4 bases, in that order; junction bases with no gene match: 6. Germline loops: CDR1 SGHRS, CDR2 YFSETQ. The CDR3 protein is CASSAGTGRNQPQHF. CDR3 coding DNA: TGCGCCAGCAGCGCGGGGACAGGGAGAAATCAGCCCCAGCATTTT.

The chain carries TRBV6-5 and TRBJ2-5; TRBD1 aligns across 8 bases. The germline V gene has CDR1 MNHEY and CDR2 SVGAGI. Unmatched junction bases numbered 11, after V lost 6 bases and J lost 5 bases. The CDR3 runs to 15 residues. This CDR3 reads CASSLTGDRPETQYF. The CDR3 DNA sequence: TGTGCCAGCAGCCTGACAGGGGACCGTCCCGAGACCCAGTACTTC.

The rearrangement joins TRBV27 to TRBJ2-1, with TRBD2 as a possible D gene (5 bases). V lost 4 bases to trimming and J lost 0 bases, with 13 bases between them. The CDR3 covers 16 residues. Germline V lookup: CDR1 MNHEY, CDR2 SMNVEV (reference sequence). Here the CDR3 DNA reads TGTGCCAGCAGTTCGGACTTTCCGAGCTCCTACAATGAGCAGTTCTTC. It is translated as CASSSDFPSSYNEQFF.

The gene calls are TRBV5-1 and TRBJ2-5; D gene ambiguous. The germline V gene encodes CDR1 SGHRS and CDR2 YFSETQ. CDR3 length equals 14 residues. V lost 3 bases and J lost 2, with 11 bases in between. This CDR3 is CASSYHTSQETQYF. The CDR3 DNA reads as TGCGCCAGCAGCTATCATACTTCACAAGAGACCCAGTACTTC.

DNA for the CDR3: TGTGCCAGTAAACTCCGGACTAGCGGGAGAGAGACCCAGTACTTC. The encoded protein is CASKLRTSGRETQYF. The rearrangement joins TRBV19 to TRBJ2-5, with 13 bases aligning to TRBD2. With 7 bases clipped from V and 4 bases from J, the junction kept 6 bases outside the gene matches. Germline CDR1 and CDR2: LNHDA and SQIVND (reference sequence). The length of the CDR3 is 15 residues.

This rearrangement joins TRBV10-2 to TRBJ1-5; possibly TRBD1 for D (6 bases). This CDR3 is built from 14 residues. CDR1 is WSHSY and CDR2 is SAAADI in the germline V gene. V lost 2 bases and J 6 bases, leaving 11 bases between the germline ends. The CDR3 loop reads CASSESQGSQPQHF. The CDR3 nucleotides read TGCGCCAGCAGTGAGAGTCAGGGGTCTCAGCCCCAGCATTTT.

This chain connects TRBV2 to TRBJ1-1; 9 bases match TRBD1. Germline V CDR1 and CDR2: SNHLY, FYNNEI. The V gene end was trimmed by 7 bases and the J gene end by 10 bases; junction bases not matched to a gene: 13. The CDR3 runs 14 residues. CDR3 protein: CASNGQGQQTVAFF. CDR3 DNA sequence: TGTGCCAGCAACGGACAGGGGCAACAGACGGTAGCTTTCTTT.

The genes are TRBV4-2 and TRBJ1-2, with a weak D call TRBD1 (5 bases). V was pared by 1 base and J by 3 bases, with 9 bases between. This CDR3 is 14 amino acids long. Germline assignment: CDR1 LGHNA and CDR2 YNFKEQ. The CDR3 reads CASSQVGADYGYTF. The CDR3 nucleotides read TGTGCCAGCAGCCAAGTAGGGGCGGACTATGGCTACACCTTC.